This TCR beta chain was sequenced in a study of T cells in Graves' hyperthyroidism and ophthalmopathy. This clonotype was recorded a few times. TCR beta CDR3 regions were amplified from RNA transcripts. With the HTBI primer set, the TCR CDR3 went through a first round of RT-PCR. TCRdb redid the calling of the multiplex PCR reads with MiXCR, one entry per CDR3 protein. This sample has some 800,000 distinct CDR3 sequences; over 35% occur once, and the top ten carry approximately 10%. V lost 4 bases and J lost 0, with 6 bases in between. The CDR3 spans 13 residues. Germline assignment: CDR1 DFQATT and CDR2 SNEGSKA (reference sequence).

The chain recombines TRBV20-1 with TRBJ2-2; D call uncertain. The source material was blood. This sequence originates from a man between 18 and 35 years old with Graves' hyperthyroidism. This chain's CDR3 is CSANLANTGELFF. Here the CDR3 DNA reads TGCAGTGCTAACCTCGCGAACACCGGGGAGCTGTTTTTT.